This TCR beta chain is from a study of blood T cell repertoires in COVID-19. Per the original methods: Reference gene primer amplification gave nucleated cell count estimates. Sequencing was performed with immunoSEQ multiplex PCR; in TCRdb, only in-frame clones are kept and a portion is missing. The V and J calls and clone size come from that table; D and trimming were worked out from the DNA. In the table there are 330,000 or so clones, almost 90% of which are singletons. Individuals drawn from under 30 US areas were about 18 to 89 years old. Germline CDR1 SGHKS, CDR2 YYEKEE (reference sequence). V lost 6 bases, J lost 1 base, and 7 bases lay in between. CDR3 size: 12 residues.

Sequencing was done on a sample of PBMCs or T cells enriched from blood (not recorded which). The chain has TRBV5-5 and TRBJ2-5, with no clear D. The TCR originated in a woman aged 25-40 years who had been exposed to COVID-19. In DNA, the CDR3 is TGTGCCAGCACCCCGTTCCAAGAGACCCAGTACTTC. It encodes CASTPFQETQYF.